The clone carrying this T cell receptor (beta chain) was counted between two and nine times. Antigen unknown. This sample is part of a study of CD8+CD57+ T cells in acquired aplastic anemia. Across the whole study: Average DNA yield from sorted CD4+ and CD8+ cells was about 3 ug. On average, healthy donors gave around 9.8 million reads for CD4+ cells. Regarding the study as a whole: In common between the patients and the controls were approximately 28 CD8+ CDR3 sequences.

Genomic DNA constituted the template upon which TCR beta VDJ and CDR3 profiling was performed. TCRdb re-called the reads through MiXCR, storing one row per CDR3 protein. Of about 110,000 distinct CDR3 sequences in the sample, around half were seen once. This sequence originates from a human donor in good health, serving as a control. The source material was sorted CD4+, CD8+, or CD8+CD57+ T cells (not recorded which) from PBMCs.

This CDR3 is CASSFTSGGTDTQYF. The CDR3 bases are TGTGCCAGCAGCTTCACTAGCGGGGGCACAGATACGCAGTATTTT. V and J are TRBV7-6 and TRBJ2-3; 10 bases agree with TRBD2. Germline CDR1 and CDR2: SGHVS and FNYEAQ. The V gene end was trimmed by 3 bases and the J gene end by 1 base; junction bases not matched to a gene: 1. This CDR3 is built from 15 residues.